This T cell receptor beta chain appears in the sequencing data of a study of blood T cell repertoires in COVID-19. Libraries were prepared by immunoSEQ multiplex PCR; TCRdb keeps only in-frame clonotypes and omits some of them. The profile covers under 200,000 clones, with more than 85% appearing a single time and around 6.5% taken by the ten largest. Material for sequencing was peripheral blood. The receptor's source is an elderly woman in a cohort sampled during active or convalescent COVID-19.

In DNA, the CDR3 is TGTGCCTGGAGTTACAGGGCGGGCTACACCTTC. This encodes CAWSYRAGYTF. The gene calls are TRBV30 and TRBJ1-2, with TRBD1 as a possible D gene (6 bases). Germline CDR1 reads GTSNPN; CDR2 reads SVGIG (reference sequence). Trimming stripped 2 bases from V and 8 bases from J, with 9 bases between. This CDR3 spans 11 amino acids. The entire variable domain, with the rest obtained from reference TRBV30 and TRBJ1-2, is as follows: SQTIHQWPATLVQPVGSPLSLECTVEGTSNPNLYWYRQAAGRGLQLLFYSVGIGQISSEVPQNLSASRPQDRQFILSSKKLLLSDSGFYLCAWSYRAGYTFGSGTRLTVV.